Within the sample, the clone carrying this T cell receptor (beta chain) is medium-sized. Its cognate antigen is unknown. This specimen comes from a study of T cell responses to AZD1222 COVID-19 vaccine. Study at large: Second-dose intervals near 4 or 12 weeks were combined.

Method: immunoSEQ multiplex PCR; TCRdb's copy keeps in-frame clones and lacks some. The sample has approximately 150,000 clones; roughly 94% are singletons. Study-level points and caveats: Scientists sampled the repertoires only once the peak T cell response had passed. Vaccine-related CD4 TCRs covered spike, predominating at 160-218 and 743-854. Clonal diversity was possibly underestimated, and white British individuals and females predominated among donors.

Trimming shortened V by 7 bases and J by 7 bases, and 17 bases separated the two germline ends. The CDR3 is made up of 14 amino acids. Germline assignment: CDR1 SNHLY and CDR2 FYNNEI. J is TRBJ2-1 and V is TRBV2, with D possibly being TRBD1 (6 bases). The TCR originated in an adult in good health. Specimen: peripheral blood, collected on day 0 of AZD1222 vaccination. DNA for the CDR3: TGTGCCAGCACTCGGGACACGGTCTCGAATGAGCAGTTCTTC. Encoded protein: CASTRDTVSNEQFF.